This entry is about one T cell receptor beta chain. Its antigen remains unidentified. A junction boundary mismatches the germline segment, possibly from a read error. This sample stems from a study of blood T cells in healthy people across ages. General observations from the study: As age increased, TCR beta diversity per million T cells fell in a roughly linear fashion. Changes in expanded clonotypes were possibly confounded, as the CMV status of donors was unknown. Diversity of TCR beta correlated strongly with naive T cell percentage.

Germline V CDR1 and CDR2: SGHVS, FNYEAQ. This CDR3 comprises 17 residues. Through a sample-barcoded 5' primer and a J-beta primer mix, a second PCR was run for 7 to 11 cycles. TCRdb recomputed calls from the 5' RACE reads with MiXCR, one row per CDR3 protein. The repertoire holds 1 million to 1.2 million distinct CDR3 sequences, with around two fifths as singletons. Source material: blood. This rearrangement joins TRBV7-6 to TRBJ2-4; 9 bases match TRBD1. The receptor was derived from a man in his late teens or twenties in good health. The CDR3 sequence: CASSIAYRGLPKNIQYF. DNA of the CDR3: TGTGCCAGCAGCATAGCGTACAGGGGGCTGCCCAAAAACATTCAGTACTTC.